This record concerns one T cell receptor (beta chain) sequence. Its antigen is not yet known. Nothing much larger sits one base from this clone, and base qualities are not available. Genomic DNA was isolated from the sorted cells so that the TCRbeta CDR3 region could be sequenced. The immunoSEQ Assay was used to sequence the TCRbeta CDR3 regions. In TCRdb, the immuneACCESS table is reduced to in-frame sequences with V and J assigned. These tables do not hold every clone; where another copy was compared, an unresolved V gene accounts for under half, and the others remain unexplained. This sample has about 79,000 clones in its table, and 80% to 90% of those were observed once. Around 4.3% of the sample belongs to the ten largest clones. The sample originates from a study of OX40 agonist ivuxolimab in advanced cancers. For the study in its entirety: Ivuxolimab was an agonistic, fully human IgG2 monoclonal antibody directed against OX40 (CD134), a costimulatory receptor. In the dose-escalation cohort, around four fifths of patients were male, and the mean age was approximately 60 years with a range of about 20 to 90. The monotherapy dose-escalation portion (N of about 50 patients) of the phase I ivuxolimab trial is reported in the paper. Among the approximately 50 dose-escalation patients, about 19 had hepatocellular carcinoma, approximately 15 melanoma, 9 renal cell carcinoma and 9 head and neck cancer. Peripheral TCRbeta sequencing aimed to test whether ivuxolimab altered TCR sequence diversity and caused clonal T-cell expansion. Intravenous ivuxolimab was administered to patients every 2 weeks at six dose levels: 0.01, 0.1, 0.3, 1.5, 3 and 10 mg/kg. Patients were allowed to have had prior anti-PD-1, anti-PD-L1 or anti-CTLA-4 therapy, and 40% of the dose-escalation patients had been treated with checkpoint inhibitors. Partial responses occurred in three dose-escalation patients: two with cutaneous melanoma and one with hepatocellular carcinoma.

What the authors observed across the whole study: In the 0.1-3.0 mg/kg groups, partial responders were among the patients with the lowest normalized peripheral clonal expansion, particularly in CD8+ T cells. At doses from 0.1 to 3.0 mg/kg, clonal expansion was seen in both CD4+ and CD8+ blood T cells between baseline and week 6. Low levels of normalized T-cell clonal expansion were also seen in some patients who did not respond. After ivuxolimab, more expanded clones were found on average in CD8+ T cells than in CD4+ T cells. Antigen specificity was not determined for the clonally expanded peripheral T cells.

Patients with a history of autoimmune disease or receiving systemic immunosuppression were excluded from the trial. Peripheral blood for TCR sequencing was collected from all dose cohorts at baseline, on cycle 4 day 1, and on cycle 7 day 1. Samples were obtained from an open-label, multicenter, first-in-human phase I dose-escalation trial of ivuxolimab. Adults with locally advanced or metastatic head and neck squamous cell, hepatocellular, melanoma or renal cell carcinoma were enrolled in the trial. Before TCR sequencing, CD4+ T cells and CD8+ T cells from peripheral blood were sorted into separate populations. V drops 7 bases and J drops 8 bases, leaving 21 bases in between. Including the terminal cysteine and phenylalanine, the CDR3 comprises 15 residues. The DNA shown is the 45-base CDR3, in frame from base 1. The germline V gene provides CDR1 MNHNS and CDR2 SASEGT.

Here the chain combines TRBV6-1 and TRBJ2-1; a weak D assignment points to TRBD2 (5 bases agree). Specimen: CD4+ or CD8+ T cells sorted from blood, collected in a trial of the OX40 agonist ivuxolimab. This clonotype was obtained from an adult with an advanced solid tumor such as melanoma, head and neck, liver or kidney cancer. The CDR3: CASTRARTFSDEQFF. The nucleotides are TGTGCCAGCACACGGGCCAGAACTTTTAGCGATGAGCAGTTCTTC.